A single sample gave rise to the 30 T cell receptor beta chains below, sequenced in a study of T cell responses to AZD1222 COVID-19 vaccine. Profiling relied on immunoSEQ multiplex PCR, and the TCRdb table lists in-frame clones only, not all of them. The sample has roughly 200,000 clones, roughly 90% seen once; the top ten hold less than 2%. The sequenced sample was peripheral blood, obtained 28 days after the second AZD1222 dose. The receptors derive from an adult who received the AZD1222 COVID-19 vaccine.

The CDR3, as DNA: TGTGCCAGCAGCTTAGGCGGGGGGGTTAGAGAGACCCAGTACTTC. It is translated as CASSLGGGVRETQYF. The gene calls are TRBV7-2 and TRBJ2-5; 9 bases agree with TRBD2. The CDR3 is 15 amino acids. Germline V gene sequence: CDR1 SGHTA, CDR2 FQGNSA. After removal of 1 base from V and 4 bases from J, the junction contained 4 bases not matched to a gene.

The DNA for the CDR3 is TGTGCCAGCATCCCGACTAGCGCATACGAGCAGTACTTC. It is translated as CASIPTSAYEQYF. The V call is TRBV11-1, the J call TRBJ2-7; 8 bases fit TRBD2. The V segment lost 7 bases and the J segment 4 bases; nucleotides outside the gene matches: 6. The CDR3 extends over 13 amino acids. Germline V gene lookup returns CDR1 SGHAT and CDR2 FQDESV (reference sequence).

This chain links TRBV3-1 (or the pseudogene TRBV3-2) with TRBJ1-1; possible D gene TRBD1, 5 bases. The germline V gene has CDR1 LGHDT and CDR2 YNNKEL (reference sequence). This CDR3 comprises 14 residues. V was clipped by 1 base and J by 6 bases, with 12 bases between them. DNA of the CDR3: TGTGCCAGCAGCCAAGTAGGAGGGGCCGCTGAAGCTTTCTTT. Amino acids: CASSQVGGAAEAFF.

This chain uses TRBV7-9 with TRBJ2-7, with D tentatively TRBD1 (5 bases). CDR1 SEHNR and CDR2 FQNEAQ come from the germline V gene (reference sequence). The CDR3 has 14 amino acids. The V and J ends lost 5 bases and 5 bases respectively, with 16 bases between them. As DNA, the CDR3 is TGTGCCAGCAGCCAACTACCAACAGGTGACGAGCAGTACTTC. Translation gives CASSQLPTGDEQYF.

The CDR3 DNA is TGTGCCAGCATTTTAAGGGAAAGAGACACCGGGGAGCTGTTTTTT. This translates into CASILRERDTGELFF. This rearrangement joins TRBV2 to TRBJ2-2; D ambiguous. Germline CDR1 reads SNHLY; CDR2 reads FYNNEI. V was cut by 7 bases and J by 3 bases, with 15 bases left in between. This CDR3 is built from 15 residues.

This chain links TRBV5-1 with TRBJ2-3; D is unresolved. This CDR3 is 12 amino acids long. Trimming pared 2 bases from V and 2 bases from J, leaving 3 bases between. The germline V gene encodes CDR1 SGHRS and CDR2 YFSETQ. The CDR3 nucleotides read TGCGCCAGCAGCTTCCACACAGATACGCAGTATTTT. Its protein is CASSFHTDTQYF.

The rearrangement joins TRBV27 to TRBJ1-1, with a weak D call TRBD1 (6 bases). This CDR3 has 14 residues. V was clipped by 3 bases and J by 4 bases, with 12 bases between them. CDR1 and CDR2 (germline): MNHEY, SMNVEV (reference sequence). The CDR3 nucleotides read TGTGCCAGCAGTTTCAGAGGGGGTAGCACTGAAGCTTTCTTT. It specifies CASSFRGGSTEAFF.

The chain joins TRBV5-6 to TRBJ2-2; D might be TRBD1 (6 bases). Trimming stripped 9 bases from V and 1 base from J, with 16 bases between. The CDR3 runs 15 residues. Germline V gives CDR1 SGHDT, CDR2 YYEEEE. CDR3 sequence reads: CATSGRGRNTGELFF. The CDR3 DNA reads TGTGCCACGTCGGGCAGGGGAAGGAACACCGGGGAGCTGTTTTTT.

The V call is TRBV5-1, the J call TRBJ1-1; 7 positions agree with TRBD1. The CDR3 runs 14 residues. V lost 6 bases to trimming and J lost 5 bases; unmatched junction nucleotides: 10. CDR1 is SGHRS, CDR2 YFSETQ, per germline. The CDR3: CASTQGGAGTEAFF. As DNA, the CDR3 is TGCGCCAGCACCCAGGGGGGGGCTGGTACTGAAGCTTTCTTT.

The chain couples TRBV14 to TRBJ1-1; D is undetermined. Trimming shortened V by 0 bases and J by 4 bases, and 18 bases separated the two germline ends. Germline CDR1 and CDR2: SGHDN and FVKESK. CDR3 length equals 17 residues. CDR3 DNA: TGTGCCAGCAGCCAAGATAAACCCCTTCCAGGATTCACTGAAGCTTTCTTT. It is translated as CASSQDKPLPGFTEAFF. Filled out from reference TRBV14 and TRBJ1-1, the complete variable domain reads EAGVTQFPSHSVIEKGQTVTLRCDPISGHDNLYWYRRVMGKEIKFLLHFVKESKQDESGMPNNRFLAERTGGTYSTLKVQPAELEDSGVYFCASSQDKPLPGFTEAFFGQGTRLTVV.

The chain combines TRBV28 with TRBJ2-3, with D hard to call. Trimming left V 2 bases short and J 2 bases short, with 5 bases between. CDR1 is MDHEN, CDR2 SYDVKM, per germline. CDR3 size: 13 residues. The CDR3 reads CASSLANTDTQYF. In DNA, the CDR3 is TGTGCCAGCAGTTTAGCCAACACAGATACGCAGTATTTT.

V gene TRBV7-8 combines with J gene TRBJ2-1; 11 bases fit TRBD2. V shed 2 bases and J 7 bases; nucleotides not matched to a gene: 13. The CDR3 loop spans 18 amino acids. CDR1 SGHVS and CDR2 FQNEAQ come from the germline V gene. The CDR3 loop is CASSLTVLTSGGGNEQFF. The CDR3 nucleotides are TGTGCCAGCAGCTTAACTGTCCTAACTAGCGGGGGAGGTAATGAGCAGTTCTTC.

This chain links TRBV20-1 with TRBJ2-3, with D unclear. The CDR3 spans 11 residues. Trimming took 5 bases from V and 5 from J, leaving 8 bases between them. Germline V lookup: CDR1 DFQATT, CDR2 SNEGSKA (reference sequence). CDR3 residues: CSAQIRDTQYF. The DNA for the CDR3 is TGCAGTGCTCAAATCCGAGATACGCAGTATTTT.

The table lists this clone with a few counts. Other DNA sequences in the sample encode the same CDR3. This chain connects TRBV11-3 to TRBJ1-1; unclear D gene. Germline CDR1 reads SGHNT; CDR2 reads YENEEA. CDR3 length: 13 residues. V lost 0 bases and J 1 base, leaving 3 bases between the germline ends. The CDR3 sequence is CASSLDRNTEAFF. The CDR3 DNA is TGTGCCAGCAGCTTAGACAGGAACACTGAAGCTTTCTTT. Together with reference TRBV11-3 and TRBJ1-1, the CDR3 gives the full variable domain: EAGVVQSPRYKIIEKKQPVAFWCNPISGHNTLYWYLQNLGQGPELLIRYENEEAVDDSQLPKDRFSAERLKGVDSTLKIQPAELGDSAVYLCASSLDRNTEAFFGQGTRLTVV.

The chain joins TRBV2 to TRBJ2-2; TRBD1 agrees at 9 bases. V gave up 8 bases and J gave up 1 base; unmatched junction bases: 5. The CDR3 length is 15 residues. Germline values: CDR1 SNHLY, CDR2 FYNNEI. CDR3 bases: TGTGCCAGCGGAGAGGACAGGGGGAACACCGGGGAGCTGTTTTTT. Protein: CASGEDRGNTGELFF. Variable domain in full (rest from reference TRBV2 and TRBJ2-2): EPEVTQTPSHQVTQMGQEVILRCVPISNHLYFYWYRQILGQKVEFLVSFYNNEISEKSEIFDDQFSVERPDGSNFTLKIRSTKLEDSAMYFCASGEDRGNTGELFFGEGSRLTVL.

The chain carries TRBV7-2 and TRBJ1-3; D might be TRBD1 (6 bases). V lost 0 bases to trimming and J lost 0 bases, with 12 bases between them. Germline V gene sequence: CDR1 SGHTA, CDR2 FQGNSA. The CDR3 runs 17 residues. The CDR3 sequence is CASSLAPAGASGNTIYF. In DNA form, the CDR3 reads TGTGCCAGCAGCTTAGCACCGGCAGGGGCCTCTGGAAACACCATATATTTT. Together with reference TRBV7-2 and TRBJ1-3, the CDR3 gives the full variable domain: GAGVSQSPSNKVTEKGKDVELRCDPISGHTALYWYRQSLGQGLEFLIYFQGNSAPDKSGLPSDRFSAERTGGSVSTLTIQRTQQEDSAVYLCASSLAPAGASGNTIYFGEGSWLTVV.

V is TRBV4-2 and J is TRBJ1-2, with unresolved D. V lost 1 base and J lost 1, with 13 bases in between. Germline lookup yields CDR1 LGHNA and CDR2 YNFKEQ. This CDR3 has 16 amino acids. The DNA for the CDR3 is TGTGCCAGCAGCCAAGTGGATGTGGGAGGTAACTATGGCTACACCTTC. Translating gives CASSQVDVGGNYGYTF.

CDR3: CASSQAGGTGNNEQFF. The CDR3 DNA reads TGTGCCAGCAGCCAAGCGGGGGGGACAGGGAACAATGAGCAGTTCTTC. V is TRBV3-1 (or the pseudogene TRBV3-2) and J is TRBJ2-1, with a weak D call TRBD1 (9 bases). This CDR3 has 16 residues. V was shortened by 1 base and J by 5 bases, with 15 bases between the two germline ends. Germline values: CDR1 LGHDT, CDR2 YNNKEL (reference sequence).

The chain carries TRBV5-1 and TRBJ1-2, with D tentatively TRBD1 (5 bases). This CDR3 contains 16 residues. V lost 1 base and J lost 8, with 21 bases in between. Germline assignment: CDR1 SGHRS and CDR2 YFSETQ. The CDR3 DNA is TGCGCCAGCAGCTTGTATGGGTCGGGGACCCTGGAAGGCTACACCTTC. This translates into CASSLYGSGTLEGYTF.

This clone came up once. V usage is TRBV7-6 and J usage is TRBJ1-4, with 7 bases identical to TRBD1. The J segment lost 5 bases and the V segment lost 5 bases, leaving 5 bases of the junction unmatched. This CDR3 comprises 14 residues. The V gene's germline CDR1 is SGHVS and CDR2 FNYEAQ. CDR3 nucleotide sequence: TGTGCCAGCAGCCAAAGGACAGGCAATGAAAAACTGTTTTTT. Amino acids: CASSQRTGNEKLFF.

The V call is TRBV7-2, the J call TRBJ1-5; 7 bases fit TRBD1. CDR3 length equals 15 residues. With 2 bases clipped from V and 0 bases from J, the junction kept 1 base outside the gene matches. Germline CDR1 is SGHTA and CDR2 is FQGNSA. The CDR3 reads CASSLRTGSNQPQHF. As DNA, the CDR3 is TGTGCCAGCAGCTTAAGGACAGGTAGCAATCAGCCCCAGCATTTT.

The V call is TRBV23-1, the J call TRBJ2-7; 8 bases match TRBD1. TRBV23-1 is assigned to the ORF class and has an uncertain function. This CDR3 has 13 residues. Unmatched junction bases numbered 7, after V lost 7 bases and J lost 5 bases. The CDR3 region has the DNA TGCGCCAGCACGGACAGGGACAAGAACGAGCAGTACTTC. It encodes CASTDRDKNEQYF.

The chain is built from TRBV2 and TRBJ1-2; weak D call: TRBD1 (6 bases). The germline V gene has CDR1 SNHLY and CDR2 FYNNEI. The CDR3 has 13 residues. The V gene lost 1 base and the J gene lost 7 bases, with 10 bases spanning the gap. The DNA of the CDR3 is TGTGCCAGCAGTGAAGGGGGGGCCGGTGGCTACACCTTC. Its translation is CASSEGGAGGYTF.

V and J are TRBV6-6 and TRBJ1-5; 8 bases are a match to TRBD1. Looked up from germline, CDR1 is MNHNY and CDR2 is SVGAGI (reference sequence). The CDR3 totals 15 residues. Germline trimming cut 6 bases from V and 4 bases from J; bases unmatched to any gene: 8. CDR3 region: CASRPDRVANQPQHF. CDR3 nucleotides: TGTGCCAGCAGACCGGACAGGGTCGCGAATCAGCCCCAGCATTTT.

The table lists this clone with a count of one. The V call is TRBV6-2 or TRBV6-3, the J call TRBJ1-1; tentatively, D is TRBD1 (5 bases). The V end was cut by 0 bases, the J end by 5 bases, with 16 bases between. Germline V gene sequence: CDR1 MNHEY, CDR2 SVGEGT. The CDR3 totals 16 residues. This CDR3 reads CASSYSGAGGRTEAFF. DNA of the CDR3: TGTGCCAGCAGTTACTCCGGGGCCGGCGGAAGGACTGAAGCTTTCTTT.

V usage is TRBV7-2 and J usage is TRBJ2-3; the match to TRBD2 covers 12 bases. The V and J ends lost 7 bases and 3 bases, in that order; junction bases with no gene match: 11. The CDR3 consists of 17 residues. The germline CDR1 and CDR2 sequences are SGHTA and FQGNSA. As DNA, the CDR3 is TGTGCCAGCAACTTGGGGCTAGCGGGGGGGTGGACAGATACGCAGTATTTT. It encodes CASNLGLAGGWTDTQYF.

The V call is TRBV18, the J call TRBJ2-2; unclear D gene. The CDR3 extends over 13 amino acids. The germline V gene encodes CDR1 KGHSH and CDR2 LQKENI. V lost 6 bases and J lost 7, with 12 bases in between. CDR3 nucleotides: TGTGCCAGCTCGAAATCGAATGGCGGGGAGCTGTTTTTT. This translates into CASSKSNGGELFF.

This chain connects TRBV5-1 to TRBJ1-3, with no clear D. The CDR3 length is 16 residues. CDR1 is SGHRS and CDR2 is YFSETQ in the germline V gene. Trimming took off 0 bases at V and 3 bases at J, with 13 bases between the two ends. CDR3 DNA: TGCGCCAGCAGCTTGGGTCAGACTTGGGGTGGAAACACCATATATTTT. Encoded protein: CASSLGQTWGGNTIYF.

In DNA, the CDR3 is TGCGCCAGCAGCCCCCGGAGGGGTACTGAAGCTTTCTTT. Its protein is CASSPRRGTEAFF. This rearrangement joins TRBV5-1 to TRBJ1-1; perhaps TRBD1 as D (5 bases). The V end lost 4 bases, the J end lost 5 bases, and 12 bases lay between the germline ends. This CDR3 comprises 13 residues. Looked up from germline, CDR1 is SGHRS and CDR2 is YFSETQ.

J is TRBJ2-1 and V is TRBV6-5; D is ambiguous. With 5 bases removed from V and 10 bases from J, the gap between germline ends came to 12 bases. There are 12 residues in the CDR3. The germline V gene encodes CDR1 MNHEY and CDR2 SVGAGI. The chain's CDR3 is CASSTRQLEQFF. For the CDR3, the DNA is TGTGCCAGCAGTACGCGACAATTAGAGCAGTTCTTC.